A single T cell receptor beta chain is shown here with its context. Antigen specificity is unknown. CDR1 and CDR2 (germline): MDHEN, SYDVKM. This CDR3 region has 15 residues. Trimming removed 1 base from V and 6 bases from J, with 12 bases in between. This sample is drawn from a study of shared clonotypes between healthy human individuals. The authors distributed each subset's genomic DNA evenly over several immunoSEQ plates. Repertoires were generated with immunoSEQ multiplex PCR, while TCRdb's copy carries only in-frame clones and drops some. The sample lists roughly 1,500,000 clones; 98% were seen once. Study outcomes and limitations: Memory subsets generally showed smaller estimated richness than naive subsets did.

The rearrangement links TRBV28 to TRBJ2-2; TRBD1 might be the D (6 bases). The sample was naive CD4+ T cells sorted from blood. As for subset: CD45RA+ positively selected. The receptor was isolated from a man younger than 45 in good health. CDR3 loop: CASSLSRQGSGELFF. As DNA, the CDR3 is TGTGCCAGCAGTTTATCCCGGCAGGGGTCCGGGGAGCTGTTTTTT.